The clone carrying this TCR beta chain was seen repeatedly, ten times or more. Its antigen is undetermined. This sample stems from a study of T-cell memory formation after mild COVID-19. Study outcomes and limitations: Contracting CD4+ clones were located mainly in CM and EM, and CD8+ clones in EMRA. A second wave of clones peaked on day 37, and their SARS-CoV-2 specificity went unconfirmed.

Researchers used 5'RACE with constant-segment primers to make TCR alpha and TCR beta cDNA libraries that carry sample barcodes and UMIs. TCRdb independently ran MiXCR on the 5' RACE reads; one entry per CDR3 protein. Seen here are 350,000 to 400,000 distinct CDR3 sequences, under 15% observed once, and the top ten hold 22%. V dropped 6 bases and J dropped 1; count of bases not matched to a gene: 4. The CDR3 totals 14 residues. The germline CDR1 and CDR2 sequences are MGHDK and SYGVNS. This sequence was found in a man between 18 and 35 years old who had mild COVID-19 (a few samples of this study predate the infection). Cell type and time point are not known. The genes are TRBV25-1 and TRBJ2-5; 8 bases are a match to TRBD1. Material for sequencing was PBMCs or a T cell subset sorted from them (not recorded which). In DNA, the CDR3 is TGTGCCAGCAGGTACCAGGGGGCCCAAGAGACCCAGTACTTC. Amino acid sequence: CASRYQGAQETQYF. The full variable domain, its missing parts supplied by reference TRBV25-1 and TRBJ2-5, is EADIYQTPRYLVIGTGKKITLECSQTMGHDKMYWYQQDPGMELHLIHYSYGVNSTEKGDLSSESTVSRIRTEHFPLTLESARPSHTSQYLCASRYQGAQETQYFGPGTRLLVL.